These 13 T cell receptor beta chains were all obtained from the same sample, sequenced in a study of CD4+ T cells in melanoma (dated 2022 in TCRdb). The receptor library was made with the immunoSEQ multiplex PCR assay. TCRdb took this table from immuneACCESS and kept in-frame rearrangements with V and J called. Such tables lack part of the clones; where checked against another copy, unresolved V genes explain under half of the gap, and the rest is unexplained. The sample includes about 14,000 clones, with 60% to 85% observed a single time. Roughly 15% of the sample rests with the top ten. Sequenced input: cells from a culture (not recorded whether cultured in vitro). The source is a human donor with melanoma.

The CDR3 nucleotides read TGTGCCACTTTCCGCCGGGACCCCAGCACAGATACGCAGTATTTT. This translates into CATFRRDPSTDTQYF. The chain links TRBV10-3 to TRBJ2-3; D is perhaps TRBD1 or TRBD2 (5 bases each). V lost 10 bases to trimming and J lost 0 bases, with 17 bases between them. CDR1 and CDR2 (germline): ENHRY, SYGVKD. This CDR3 comprises 15 residues.

CDR3 DNA sequence: TGTGCCAGCAGCTTGGACAGGGGGGTCACAGATACGCAGTATTTT. It codes for CASSLDRGVTDTQYF. The chain joins TRBV5-4 to TRBJ2-3; 8 nucleotides align to TRBD1. Looked up from germline, CDR1 is SGHNT and CDR2 is YYREEE (reference sequence). The trim removed 0 bases at V and 2 bases at J, leaving 2 bases unmatched. CDR3 length equals 15 residues.

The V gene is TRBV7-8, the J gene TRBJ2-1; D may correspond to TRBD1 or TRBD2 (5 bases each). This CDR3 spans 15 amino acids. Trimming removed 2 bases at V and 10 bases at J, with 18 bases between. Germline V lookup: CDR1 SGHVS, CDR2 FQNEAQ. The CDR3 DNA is TGTGCCAGCAGCTTATTCGGGACGGGTGCCTTGGAGCAGTTCTTC. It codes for CASSLFGTGALEQFF. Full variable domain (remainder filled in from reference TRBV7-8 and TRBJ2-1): GAGVSQSPRYKVAKRGQDVALRCDPISGHVSLFWYQQALGQGPEFLTYFQNEAQLDKSGLPSDRFFAERPEGSVSTLKIQRTQQEDSAVYLCASSLFGTGALEQFFGPGTRLTVL.

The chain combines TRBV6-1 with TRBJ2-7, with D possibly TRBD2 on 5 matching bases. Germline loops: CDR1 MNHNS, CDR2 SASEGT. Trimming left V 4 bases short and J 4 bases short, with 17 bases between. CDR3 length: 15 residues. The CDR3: CASSVGDPREYEQYF. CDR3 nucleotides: TGTGCCAGCAGTGTGGGAGACCCCCGAGAGTACGAGCAGTACTTC.

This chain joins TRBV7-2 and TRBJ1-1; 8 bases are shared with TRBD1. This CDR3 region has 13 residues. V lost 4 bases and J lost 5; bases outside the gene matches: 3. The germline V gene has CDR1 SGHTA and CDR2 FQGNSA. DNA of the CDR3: TGTGCCAGCAGCTCGGACAGGGTAACTGAAGCTTTCTTT. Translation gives CASSSDRVTEAFF.

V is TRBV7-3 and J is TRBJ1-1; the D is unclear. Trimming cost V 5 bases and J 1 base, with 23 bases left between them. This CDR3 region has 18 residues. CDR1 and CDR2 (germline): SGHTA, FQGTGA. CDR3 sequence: CASSTHGMDGLSNTEAFF. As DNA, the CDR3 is TGTGCCAGCAGCACCCATGGAATGGACGGGCTCTCGAACACTGAAGCTTTCTTT.

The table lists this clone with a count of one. CDR3 protein: CASRPGTFKTPYEQYF. CDR3 DNA: TGTGCCAGCAGACCTGGGACTTTTAAGACCCCCTACGAGCAGTACTTC. The V call is TRBV2, the J call TRBJ2-7, with D perhaps matching TRBD2 (6 bases). V gave up 6 bases and J gave up 2 bases, with 20 bases separating them. CDR1 is SNHLY and CDR2 is FYNNEI in the germline V gene. There are 16 residues in the CDR3.

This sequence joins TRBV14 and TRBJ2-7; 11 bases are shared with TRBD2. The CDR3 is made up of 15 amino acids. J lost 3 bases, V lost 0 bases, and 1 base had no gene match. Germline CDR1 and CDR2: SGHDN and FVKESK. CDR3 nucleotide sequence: TGTGCCAGCAGCCAAGAGCTAGCGGGGGGCTACGAGCAGTACTTC. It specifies CASSQELAGGYEQYF.

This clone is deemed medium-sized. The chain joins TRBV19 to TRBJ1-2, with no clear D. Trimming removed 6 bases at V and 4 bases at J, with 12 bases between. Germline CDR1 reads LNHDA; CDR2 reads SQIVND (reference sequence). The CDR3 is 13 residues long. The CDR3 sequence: CASSPDYSYGYTF. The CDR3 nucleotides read TGTGCCAGTAGCCCCGATTACAGCTATGGCTACACCTTC.

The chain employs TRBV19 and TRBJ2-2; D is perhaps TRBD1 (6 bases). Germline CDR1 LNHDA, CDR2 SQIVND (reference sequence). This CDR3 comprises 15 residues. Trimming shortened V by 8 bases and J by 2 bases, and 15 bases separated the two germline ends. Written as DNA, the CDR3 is TGTGCCAGTTCCGGACAGATGGCAAACACCGGGGAGCTGTTTTTT. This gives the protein CASSGQMANTGELFF.

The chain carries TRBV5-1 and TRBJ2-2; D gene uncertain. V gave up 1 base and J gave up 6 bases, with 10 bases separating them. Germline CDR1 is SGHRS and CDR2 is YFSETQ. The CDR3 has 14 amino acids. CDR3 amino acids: CASSLSRAAGELFF. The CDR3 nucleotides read TGCGCCAGCAGCTTGAGTAGGGCAGCCGGGGAGCTGTTTTTT.

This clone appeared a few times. CDR3 nucleotide sequence: TGTGCCAGCAGCTTAGGAGCAGGAGCCAAAAACATTCAGTACTTC. This gives the protein CASSLGAGAKNIQYF. This chain links TRBV7-9 with TRBJ2-4; no clear D gene. This CDR3 has 15 residues. V lost 1 base to trimming and J lost 0 bases, with 7 bases between them. CDR1 SEHNR and CDR2 FQNEAQ come from the germline V gene (reference sequence). The variable domain in full, with the rest retrieved from reference TRBV7-9 and TRBJ2-4, is DTGVSQNPRHKITKRGQNVTFRCDPISEHNRLYWYRQTLGQGPEFLTYFQNEAQLEKSRLLSDRFSAERPKGSFSTLEIQRTEQGDSAMYLCASSLGAGAKNIQYFGAGTRLSVL.

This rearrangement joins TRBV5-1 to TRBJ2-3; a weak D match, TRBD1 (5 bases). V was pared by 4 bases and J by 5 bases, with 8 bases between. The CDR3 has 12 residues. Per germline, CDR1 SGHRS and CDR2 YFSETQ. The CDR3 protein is CASSLGVDTQYF. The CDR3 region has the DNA TGCGCCAGCAGCCTAGGGGTAGATACGCAGTATTTT.